Each of the 5 T cell receptor beta chains below was sequenced from the same sample in a study (dated by TCRdb to the mid-2010s). The library was prepared using RT-PCR. TCRdb lists the instrument as Illumina MiSeq. The raw public data were reprocessed by TCRdb itself: fastp quality trimming at Q25, MiXCR clonotype calling, in-frame beta chains only. Every CDR3 protein is listed once, alongside the most common genes and DNA of its rows. Within this sample are about 700,000 distinct CDR3 sequences, with 12% to 15% of them counted one time only. The ten largest clones represent 3.6% of the sample. The sample taken for sequencing was memory CD4+ T cells from blood. Source of these receptors: a female donor in good health, serving as a healthy control.

Many counts were recorded for this clonotype. This chain joins TRBV15 and TRBJ1-1; TRBD1 is a possible D gene (6 bases). CDR1 is LNHNV and CDR2 is YYDKDF in the germline V gene (reference sequence). CDR3 length: 15 residues. Trimming took 3 bases from V and 4 from J, leaving 15 bases between them. CDR3 bases: TGTGCCACCAGCAGCGTACAGGGTGTAAGCACTGAAGCTTTCTTT. Translated: CATSSVQGVSTEAFF.

In its sample, this clonotype was seen many times. The chain is built from TRBV5-6 and TRBJ1-1; TRBD1 matches at 7 bases. In germline, CDR1 is SGHDT, CDR2 YYEEEE. The CDR3 is made up of 14 amino acids. The V and J ends lost 2 bases and 4 bases, in that order; junction bases with no gene match: 5. The CDR3 loop reads CASSLDRVFTEAFF. The CDR3 region has the DNA TGTGCCAGCAGCTTAGACAGGGTTTTCACTGAAGCTTTCTTT.

This clonotype was observed at least ten times. The chain has TRBV4-3 and TRBJ2-4; 7 nucleotides line up with TRBD2. The CDR3 runs to 14 residues. Per the germline V gene, CDR1 is LGHNA and CDR2 is YSLEER. V lost 0 bases to trimming and J lost 9 bases; unmatched junction nucleotides: 5. The CDR3 region has the DNA TGCGCCAGCAGCCAAGACAGCGGGGTCGTCATTCAGTACTTC. This gives the protein CASSQDSGVVIQYF.

CDR3: CASSLLLGTSGSLGSPDTQYF. The CDR3, as DNA: TGTGCCAGCAGCCTATTACTGGGGACTAGCGGGAGTCTCGGATCCCCAGATACGCAGTATTTT. The chain is built from TRBV14 and TRBJ2-3, with 14 positions matching TRBD2. With 4 bases clipped from V and 4 bases from J, the junction kept 19 bases outside the gene matches. Germline V gives CDR1 SGHDN, CDR2 FVKESK. This CDR3 has 21 amino acids.

The chain recombines TRBV6-2 or TRBV6-3 with TRBJ2-3; 8 nucleotides agree with TRBD1. V lost 6 bases and J lost 6; bases outside the gene matches: 8. The CDR3 consists of 14 residues. Germline V CDR1 and CDR2: MNHEY, SVGEGT. For the CDR3, the DNA is TGTGCCAGCAGATCAGGACAGGGAGATGATACGCAGTATTTT. Translation: CASRSGQGDDTQYF.